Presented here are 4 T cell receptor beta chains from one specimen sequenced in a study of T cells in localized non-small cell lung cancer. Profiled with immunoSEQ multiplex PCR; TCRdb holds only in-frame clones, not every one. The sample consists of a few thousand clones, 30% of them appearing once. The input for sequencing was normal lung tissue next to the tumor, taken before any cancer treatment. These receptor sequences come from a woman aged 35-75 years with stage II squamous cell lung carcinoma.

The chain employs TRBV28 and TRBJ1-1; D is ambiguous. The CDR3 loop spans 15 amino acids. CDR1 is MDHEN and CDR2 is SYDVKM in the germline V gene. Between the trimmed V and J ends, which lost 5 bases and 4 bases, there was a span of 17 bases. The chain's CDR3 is CASSPHISGATEAFF. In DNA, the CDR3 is TGTGCCAGCAGTCCCCATATTAGCGGCGCCACTGAAGCTTTCTTT.

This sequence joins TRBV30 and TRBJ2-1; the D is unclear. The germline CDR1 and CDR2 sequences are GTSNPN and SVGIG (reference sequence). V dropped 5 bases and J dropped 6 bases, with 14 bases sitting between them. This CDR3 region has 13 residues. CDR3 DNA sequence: TGTGCCTGGGCGGCTCTCTTAAGCAATGAGCAGTTCTTC. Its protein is CAWAALLSNEQFF.

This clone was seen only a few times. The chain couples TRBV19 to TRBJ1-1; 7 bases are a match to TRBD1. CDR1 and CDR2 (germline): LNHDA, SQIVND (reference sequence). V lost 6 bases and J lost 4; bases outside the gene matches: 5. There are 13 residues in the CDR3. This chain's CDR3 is CASRIQGGTEAFF. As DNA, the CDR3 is TGTGCCAGTAGGATCCAGGGGGGCACTGAAGCTTTCTTT.

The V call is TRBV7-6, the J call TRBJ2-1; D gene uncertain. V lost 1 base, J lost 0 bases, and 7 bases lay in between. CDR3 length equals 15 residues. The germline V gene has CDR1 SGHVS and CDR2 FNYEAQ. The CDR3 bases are TGTGCCAGCAGCTTAGAGTTAATCTCCTACAATGAGCAGTTCTTC. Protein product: CASSLELISYNEQFF.